The rows below give T cell receptor beta chains drawn from one sample of a study of vaccination and CD4 T cells after COVID-19. These receptors' antigens are unknown. TCRdb analysed the PCR reads with MiXCR anew, one entry per CDR3 protein. The sample includes some 10,000 distinct CDR3 sequences, less than 70% of them seen just once. The sequencing input was CD4+ T cells from blood, cultured in vitro. These TCRs come from a human donor who had recovered from COVID-19. CDR3s include the opening cysteine and the closing phenylalanine or tryptophan. D genes are given only for firm matches. Part of the rows lack a size; the others show once, few, many or a class for expanded clones.

j_call | d_call | v_call | clone_size | cdr3_aa | cdr3_nt
TRBJ2-1 | TRBD2 | TRBV20-1 | NA | CSARDLFSAGSAYNEQFF | TGCAGTGCTAGAGATTTGTTTTCAGCGGGATCGGCCTACAATGAGCAGTTCTTC
TRBJ1-2 | NA | TRBV25-1 | once | CASSPGANYGYTF | TGTGCCAGCAGTCCCGGAGCGAACTATGGCTACACCTTC
TRBJ1-5 | TRBD1 | TRBV12-3/TRBV12-4 | NA | CASSPGTGVIQPQHF | TGTGCCAGCAGTCCCGGGACAGGGGTTATACAGCCCCAGCATTTT
TRBJ2-3 | NA | TRBV21-1 | NA | CASRPIHTLGTTDTQYF | TGTGCCAGCAGGCCCATTCATACCCTGGGCACCACAGATACGCAGTATTTT
TRBJ1-2 | NA | TRBV7-8 | NA | CASSLGFGGGYGYTF | TGTGCCAGCAGCTTAGGTTTCGGCGGAGGCTATGGCTACACCTTC
TRBJ1-6 | TRBD1 | TRBV6-1 | NA | CASRRGLDNSPLHF | TGTGCCAGCAGAAGGGGGCTGGATAATTCACCCCTCCACTTT
TRBJ2-5 | NA | TRBV12-3/TRBV12-4 | NA | CASSLTKTQYF | TGTGCCAGCAGTTTAACCAAGACCCAGTACTTC
TRBJ2-2 | NA | TRBV11-3 | NA | CASSSNTGELFF | TGTGCCAGCAGTTCGAACACCGGGGAGCTGTTTTTT
TRBJ2-3 | TRBD2 | TRBV11-3 | NA | CASSSGLAGTTDTQYF | TGTGCCAGCAGCTCCGGACTAGCGGGGACCACAGATACGCAGTATTTT
TRBJ1-1 | NA | TRBV5-4 | NA | CASSLERGWTEAFF | TGTGCCAGCAGCTTGGAACGGGGGTGGACTGAAGCTTTCTTT
TRBJ2-5 | TRBD1 | TRBV11-3 | NA | CASSFWGGQGQETQYF | TGTGCCAGCAGCTTTTGGGGGGGACAGGGACAAGAGACCCAGTACTTC
TRBJ2-2 | NA | TRBV15 | NA | CATSRGTPQGNTGELFF | TGTGCCACCAGCAGGGGGACACCACAGGGTAACACCGGGGAGCTGTTTTTT
TRBJ2-7 | TRBD1 | TRBV19 | few | CASSTGTGQTYEQYF | TGTGCCAGTAGTACGGGGACAGGACAAACCTACGAGCAGTACTTC
TRBJ2-3 | NA | TRBV6-1 | NA | CASSIVEADTQYF | TGTGCCAGCAGCATAGTCGAGGCAGATACGCAGTATTTT
TRBJ1-5 | NA | TRBV20-1 | NA | CSARDFNQPQHF | TGCAGTGCTAGAGACTTCAATCAGCCCCAGCATTTT
TRBJ2-7 | TRBD2 | TRBV7-2 | NA | CASSFLGLASDEQYF | TGTGCCAGCAGCTTCCTTGGACTAGCGAGCGACGAGCAGTACTTC
TRBJ2-1 | TRBD2 | TRBV10-1 | once | CASSENLAGAGSYEQFF | TGCGCCAGCAGTGAGAACCTAGCGGGGGCAGGGAGCTATGAGCAGTTCTTC
TRBJ1-5 | NA | TRBV4-3 | NA | CASSQDGGSGQPQHF | TGCGCCAGCAGCCAAGATGGGGGGTCCGGTCAGCCCCAGCATTTT
TRBJ2-7 | TRBD1 | TRBV25-1 | few | CASSLTGTAYEQYF | TGTGCCAGCAGCCTCACCGGGACAGCCTACGAGCAGTACTTC
TRBJ2-5 | TRBD1 | TRBV6-2/TRBV6-3 | NA | CASSRRDREETQYF | TGTGCCAGCAGCCGCCGGGACAGAGAAGAGACCCAGTACTTC
TRBJ1-2 | NA | TRBV6-5 | NA | CASSYSGLTGPANYGYTF | TGTGCCAGCAGTTACTCGGGACTCACCGGTCCAGCTAACTATGGCTACACCTTC
TRBJ2-3 | NA | TRBV4-1 | NA | CASSLPGLTTDTQYF | TGCGCCAGCAGCTTACCGGGACTCACCACAGATACGCAGTATTTT
TRBJ1-2 | TRBD1 | TRBV10-3 | NA | CAAGVAGGNYGYTF | TGTGCCGCCGGCGTGGCAGGGGGAAACTATGGCTACACCTTC
TRBJ1-2 | TRBD1 | TRBV7-2 | NA | CASSGQGKGNYGYTF | TGTGCCAGCAGCGGACAGGGGAAGGGTAACTATGGCTACACCTTC
TRBJ2-7 | NA | TRBV28 | few | CASTDLIREQYF | TGTGCCAGCACCGACCTGATACGGGAGCAGTACTTC
TRBJ1-6 | TRBD1 | TRBV12-3/TRBV12-4 | NA | CASMRQGDSPLHF | TGTGCCAGCATGAGACAGGGCGATTCACCCCTCCACTTT
TRBJ2-3 | NA | TRBV7-2 | NA | CASSLMATDTQYF | TGTGCCAGCAGCTTAATGGCCACAGATACGCAGTATTTT
TRBJ1-1 | TRBD1 | TRBV12-3/TRBV12-4 | NA | CASSFGDREWGYTEAFF | TGTGCCAGCAGTTTCGGTGACAGGGAGTGGGGGTACACTGAAGCTTTCTTT
TRBJ1-2 | TRBD1 | TRBV25-1 | few | CASSEYGTGEGYGYTF | TGTGCCAGCAGTGAATACGGGACAGGAGAAGGCTATGGCTACACCTTC
TRBJ2-2 | TRBD2 | TRBV15 | NA | CATSRDGLAGAFNTGELFF | TGTGCCACCAGCAGAGATGGACTAGCGGGAGCGTTCAACACCGGGGAGCTGTTTTTT
TRBJ1-2 | NA | TRBV21-1 | few | CASSKDPGGFGYTF | TGTGCCAGCAGCAAAGATCCGGGGGGATTCGGCTACACCTTC
TRBJ1-1 | TRBD1 | TRBV6-2/TRBV6-3 | NA | CASSFGQGTEAFF | TGTGCCAGCAGTTTCGGACAGGGGACTGAAGCTTTCTTT
TRBJ1-6 | NA | TRBV27 | few | CASSFGQDNSPLHF | TGTGCCAGCAGTTTCGGCCAGGACAATTCACCCCTCCACTTT
TRBJ2-7 | TRBD1 | TRBV11-3 | NA | CASSQQGSLSYEQYF | TGTGCCAGCAGCCAACAGGGGTCACTATCCTACGAGCAGTACTTC
TRBJ1-1 | TRBD1 | TRBV20-1 | NA | CSARVWTGAGEAFF | TGCAGTGCTAGAGTTTGGACAGGGGCGGGGGAAGCTTTCTTT
TRBJ1-5 | NA | TRBV6-4 | few | CASSDSISSQVGNQPQHF | TGTGCCAGCAGTGACTCGATATCATCCCAGGTGGGCAATCAGCCCCAGCATTTT
TRBJ1-2 | NA | TRBV25-1 | NA | CASSDGGLGSHGYTF | TGTGCCAGCAGTGACGGGGGGCTGGGGTCCCATGGCTACACCTTC
TRBJ2-1 | NA | TRBV20-1 | few | CSANPTSRQDNEQFF | TGCAGTGCTAACCCAACTAGCCGGCAGGACAATGAGCAGTTCTTC
TRBJ1-1 | NA | TRBV10-1 | NA | CASSESTGSEAFF | TGCGCCAGCAGTGAGTCTACGGGCAGCGAAGCTTTCTTT
TRBJ2-5 | NA | TRBV2 | NA | CASNRGGQETQYF | TGTGCCAGCAACAGGGGAGGCCAAGAGACCCAGTACTTC
TRBJ1-4 | NA | TRBV2 | NA | CASSRDDRKLFF | TGTGCCAGCAGTAGGGACGATCGAAAACTGTTTTTT
TRBJ1-2 | NA | TRBV6-1 | few | CASSEYETPYGYTF | TGTGCCAGCAGTGAATACGAGACACCCTATGGCTACACCTTC
TRBJ2-5 | NA | TRBV30 | once | CAWSVRGFDKETQYF | TGTGCCTGGAGTGTCCGGGGGTTCGATAAAGAGACCCAGTACTTC
TRBJ2-3 | NA | TRBV2 | NA | CASSNLISSTDTQYF | TGTGCCAGCAGCAATCTAATTTCTAGCACAGATACGCAGTATTTT
TRBJ2-2 | TRBD2 | TRBV5-4 | NA | CASSLGGLAGVSTGELFF | TGTGCCAGCAGCTTGGGAGGACTAGCGGGAGTGAGTACCGGGGAGCTGTTTTTT
TRBJ2-3 | NA | TRBV18 | once | CASSPWTDPTDTQYF | TGTGCCAGCTCACCATGGACAGACCCCACAGATACGCAGTATTTT
TRBJ2-6 | NA | TRBV27 | NA | CASSGGRQDRSGANVLTF | TGTGCCAGCAGTGGTGGTAGACAGGACCGCTCTGGGGCCAACGTCCTGACTTTC
TRBJ2-7 | TRBD2 | TRBV28 | NA | CASGLAGGGREQYF | TGTGCCAGCGGACTAGCGGGAGGAGGTCGCGAGCAGTACTTC
TRBJ1-1 | TRBD1 | TRBV10-3 | NA | CAISDSDRVTEAFF | TGTGCCATCAGTGACAGCGACAGGGTCACTGAAGCTTTCTTT
TRBJ2-2 | TRBD2 | TRBV24-1 | NA | CATRSGTANTGELFF | TGTGCCACCAGGAGCGGGACTGCGAACACCGGGGAGCTGTTTTTT
TRBJ1-1 | NA | TRBV23-1 | NA | CASRRRPNTEAFF | TGCGCCAGCAGGAGACGCCCGAACACTGAAGCTTTCTTT